This T cell receptor (beta chain) was captured in a study of OX40 agonist ivuxolimab in advanced cancers. This CDR3 is 13 amino acids long. V lost 0 bases to trimming and J lost 3 bases, with 3 bases between them. Germline V lookup: CDR1 MNHEY, CDR2 SMNVEV (reference sequence). A note on this clone: The target antigen is unknown.

The repertoire was sequenced with immunoSEQ multiplex PCR; TCRdb's copy has only in-frame clones and lacks some. The table records tens of thousands of clones, over 80% of them present only once. General study results and limits: On average, a greater number of expanded clones characterised CD8+ T cells relative to CD4+.

Sample: CD4+ or CD8+ T cells sorted from blood, taken in a trial of the OX40 agonist ivuxolimab. The chain links TRBV27 to TRBJ1-5, with no clear D. The TCR sequence derives from an adult with an advanced solid tumor such as melanoma, head and neck, liver or kidney cancer. DNA for the CDR3: TGTGCCAGCAGTTTATCCCACAATCAGCCCCAGCATTTT. Protein sequence: CASSLSHNQPQHF.